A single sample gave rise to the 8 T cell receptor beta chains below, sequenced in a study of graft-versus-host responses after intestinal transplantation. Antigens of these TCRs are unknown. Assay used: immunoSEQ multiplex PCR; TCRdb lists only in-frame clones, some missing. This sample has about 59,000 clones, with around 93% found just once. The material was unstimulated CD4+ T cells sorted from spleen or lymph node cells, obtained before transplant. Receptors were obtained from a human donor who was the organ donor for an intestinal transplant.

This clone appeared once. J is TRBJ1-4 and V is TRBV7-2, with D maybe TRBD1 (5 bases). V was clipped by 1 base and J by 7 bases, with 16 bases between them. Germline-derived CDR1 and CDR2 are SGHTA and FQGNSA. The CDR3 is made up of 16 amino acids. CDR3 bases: TGTGCCAGCAGCTTAGTCGGATGGGGCGGGAGTGAAAAACTGTTTTTT. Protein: CASSLVGWGGSEKLFF.

This chain's CDR3 is CASSTAHSAGAKNIQYF. The CDR3 DNA sequence: TGTGCCAGTAGTACAGCCCACAGTGCGGGAGCCAAAAACATTCAGTACTTC. This chain links TRBV19 with TRBJ2-4; tentatively, D is TRBD2 (5 bases). The germline V gene has CDR1 LNHDA and CDR2 SQIVND (reference sequence). V lost 4 bases and J 0 bases, leaving 16 bases between the germline ends. This CDR3 region has 17 residues.

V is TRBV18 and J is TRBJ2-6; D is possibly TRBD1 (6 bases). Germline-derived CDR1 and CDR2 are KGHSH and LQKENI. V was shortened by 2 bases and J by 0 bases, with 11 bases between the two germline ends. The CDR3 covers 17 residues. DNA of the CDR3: TGTGCCAGCTCACCAGGACAGCCTCCCTCTGGGGCCAACGTCCTGACTTTC. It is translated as CASSPGQPPSGANVLTF.

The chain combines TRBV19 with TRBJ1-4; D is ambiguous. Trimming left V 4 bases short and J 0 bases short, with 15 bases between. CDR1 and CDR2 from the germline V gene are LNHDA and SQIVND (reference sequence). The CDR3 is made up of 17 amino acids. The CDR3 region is CASSTRGSIATNEKLFF. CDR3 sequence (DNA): TGTGCCAGTAGTACCCGGGGATCCATTGCAACTAATGAAAAACTGTTTTTT.

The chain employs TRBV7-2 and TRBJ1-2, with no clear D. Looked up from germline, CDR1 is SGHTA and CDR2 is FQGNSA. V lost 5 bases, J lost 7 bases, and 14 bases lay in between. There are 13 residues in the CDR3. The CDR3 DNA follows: TGTGCCAGCAGCCTGGACGGCATAGGTGGCTACACCTTC. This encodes CASSLDGIGGYTF.

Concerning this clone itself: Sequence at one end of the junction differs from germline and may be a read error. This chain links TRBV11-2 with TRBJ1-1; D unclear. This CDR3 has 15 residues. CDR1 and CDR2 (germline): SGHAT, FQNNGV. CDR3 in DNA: TGTGCCAGCAGCCTAGATGGTACGGTCAACACTGAAGCTTTCTTT. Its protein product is CASSLDGTVNTEAFF.

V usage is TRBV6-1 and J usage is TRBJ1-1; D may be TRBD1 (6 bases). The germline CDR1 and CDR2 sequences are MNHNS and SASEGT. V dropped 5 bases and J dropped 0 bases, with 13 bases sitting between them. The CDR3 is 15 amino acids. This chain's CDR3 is CASSPRTVLNTEAFF. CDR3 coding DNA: TGTGCCAGCAGTCCCCGGACAGTTTTGAACACTGAAGCTTTCTTT.

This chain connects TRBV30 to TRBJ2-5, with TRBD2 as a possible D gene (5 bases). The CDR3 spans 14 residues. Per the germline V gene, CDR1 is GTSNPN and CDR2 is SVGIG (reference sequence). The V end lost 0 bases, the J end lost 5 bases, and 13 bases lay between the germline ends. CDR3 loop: CAWSVLRGWETQYF. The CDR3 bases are TGTGCCTGGAGTGTACTTCGGGGATGGGAGACCCAGTACTTC.